The 11 T cell receptor beta chains below were found in one sample sequenced in a study of control samples from healthy donors and cancer patients. Data came from immunoSEQ multiplex PCR; TCRdb stores just in-frame clones and leaves some out. This table holds roughly 120,000 clones, approximately 90% found once. Specimen: blood. All receptors come from a man in his thirties or forties in good health.

The chain has TRBV27 and TRBJ1-1; 9 bases align to TRBD1. CDR3 length equals 14 residues. V lost 6 bases, J lost 5 bases, and 7 bases stayed unmatched. Germline V gene data show CDR1 as MNHEY and CDR2 as SMNVEV (reference sequence). The CDR3 sequence is CASRLQGARTEAFF. DNA of the CDR3: TGTGCCAGCAGATTACAGGGGGCGCGGACTGAAGCTTTCTTT.

This chain uses TRBV29-1 with TRBJ1-1; D is uncertain. CDR1 is SQVTM and CDR2 is ANQGSEA in the germline V gene. The V end lost 0 bases, the J end lost 4 bases, and 15 bases lay between the germline ends. The CDR3 covers 15 residues. CDR3 bases: TGCAGCGTTGAAGATCCCCCTCCAAGGTCCACTGAAGCTTTCTTT. Its protein product is CSVEDPPPRSTEAFF.

As DNA, the CDR3 is TGTGCCAGCAGTTATGGGACAGCTAACACCGGGGAGCTGTTTTTT. Its protein product is CASSYGTANTGELFF. The chain uses TRBV6-6 and TRBJ2-2, with 7 bases aligning to TRBD1. The CDR3 is 15 amino acids. Unmatched junction bases numbered 3, after V lost 3 bases and J lost 2 bases. In germline, CDR1 is MNHNY, CDR2 SVGAGI (reference sequence).

This clone was detected a few times. V gene TRBV5-1 combines with J gene TRBJ1-1; D is possibly TRBD1 (5 bases). CDR1 is SGHRS, CDR2 YFSETQ, per germline. V was shortened by 3 bases and J by 0 bases, with 15 bases between the two germline ends. The CDR3 length is 16 residues. CDR3 amino acids: CASSSGLGGMNTEAFF. CDR3 nucleotides: TGCGCCAGCAGCTCTGGACTGGGGGGTATGAACACTGAAGCTTTCTTT.

As to this clone: This may arise from a read error, as a much more abundant clone is one base away. Other DNA sequences from this sample encode an identical CDR3 as well. V gene TRBV6-4 combines with J gene TRBJ1-1, with no clear D. Trimming removed 3 bases at V and 1 base at J, with 6 bases between. The CDR3 has 13 amino acids. The germline CDR1 and CDR2 sequences are MRHNA and SNTAGT. In DNA, the CDR3 is TGTGCCAGCAGTGAGCAGCCGAACACTGAAGCTTTCTTT. This codes for CASSEQPNTEAFF.

This clone occurred once. The chain employs TRBV19 and TRBJ1-5; 10 bases fit TRBD1. Germline CDR1 reads LNHDA; CDR2 reads SQIVND (reference sequence). Germline trimming cut 3 bases from V and 1 base from J; bases unmatched to any gene: 3. CDR3 size: 16 residues. DNA of the CDR3: TGTGCCAGTAGTATCCGGACAGGGGGGAGCAATCAGCCCCAGCATTTT. It codes for CASSIRTGGSNQPQHF.

In nucleotides, the CDR3 is TGTGCCAGCAGCTTATTGGTCTACGAGCAGTACTTC. It specifies CASSLLVYEQYF. The chain couples TRBV12-3 or TRBV12-4 to TRBJ2-7; D gene unclear. V was cut by 6 bases and J by 3 bases, with 9 bases left in between. The CDR3 sequence is 12 residues long.

The chain recombines TRBV4-2 with TRBJ1-3; 10 nucleotides line up with TRBD1. The germline V gene encodes CDR1 LGHNA and CDR2 YNFKEQ. CDR3 length: 16 residues. V lost 4 bases and J lost 4; bases outside the gene matches: 7. The DNA of the CDR3 is TGTGCCAGCAGCCCTAAAAGGGACAGGGGAGGAAACACCATATATTTT. The encoded protein is CASSPKRDRGGNTIYF.

The CDR3 nucleotides are TGCAGCGTCCCGGGACAAGACCAAATGAACACTGAAGCTTTCTTT. It is translated as CSVPGQDQMNTEAFF. The chain has TRBV29-1 and TRBJ1-1; the D gene is possibly TRBD1 (6 bases). Trimming left V 6 bases short and J 0 bases short, with 17 bases between. The CDR3 sequence is 15 residues long. From germline, CDR1 is SQVTM and CDR2 ANQGSEA. The variable domain in full, with the rest retrieved from reference TRBV29-1 and TRBJ1-1, is SAVISQKPSRDICQRGTSLTIQCQVDSQVTMMFWYRQQPGQSLTLIATANQGSEATYESGFVIDKFPISRPNLTFSTLTVSNMSPEDSSIYLCSVPGQDQMNTEAFFGQGTRLTVV.

Of note for this clone: This specimen includes other DNA sequences encoding the same CDR3. The chain uses TRBV30 and TRBJ1-2; 7 nucleotides match TRBD1. Germline trimming cut 2 bases from V and 2 bases from J; bases unmatched to any gene: 2. Germline assignment: CDR1 GTSNPN and CDR2 SVGIG (reference sequence). CDR3 length equals 13 residues. CDR3 coding DNA: TGTGCCTGGAGTTCGGACAGGAACTATGGCTACACCTTC. Encoded protein: CAWSSDRNYGYTF.

The chain links TRBV14 to TRBJ1-2; D not resolved. The ends were cut back, 0 bases at V and 3 bases at J, with 11 bases in the middle. Germline V gene sequence: CDR1 SGHDN, CDR2 FVKESK. CDR3 size: 15 residues. Written as DNA, the CDR3 is TGTGCCAGCAGCCAAGAAGGCAGGCCTGACTATGGCTACACCTTC. Protein sequence: CASSQEGRPDYGYTF.